Listed below are T cell receptor beta chains from one sample, sequenced in a study of T cell repertoires in cytomegalovirus infection. From the reads, TCRdb called clonotypes with MiXCR, one entry per CDR3 protein. The sample consists of 550,000 to 850,000 distinct CDR3 sequences, approximately 33% of them appearing once. Their cognate antigens are unknown. The material sequenced was cultured PBMCs, taken from culture after CMV antigen stimulation. The receptors derive from a human donor in good health (CMV status not recorded). Some clones in this sample may be carry-over from other donors' samples. The CDR3 runs from the conserved cysteine through the conserved F or W. The order of the fields is J gene, D gene, V gene, clone size, CDR3 protein, CDR3 DNA. The D gene is left open where the match is weak. For some rows the clone size is stated as once, few or many, or as a class when expanded; others skip it.

>TRBJ1-1|TRBD1|TRBV5-1|.
CASSLLGTGNAEAFF
TGCGCCAGCAGCTTACTCGGGACAGGGAACGCTGAAGCTTTCTTT
>TRBJ2-3|.|TRBV20-1|.
CSARSRLNTDTQYF
TGCAGTGCTAGGTCGCGCCTTAACACAGATACGCAGTATTTT
>TRBJ2-5|.|TRBV11-2|.
CASRASGTRKETQYF
TGTGCCAGCAGAGCCTCCGGGACAAGAAAAGAGACCCAGTACTTC
>TRBJ2-1|.|TRBV18|.
CASSPPSQPRSGEQFF
TGTGCCAGCTCACCACCGTCCCAGCCGCGCTCCGGTGAGCAGTTCTTC
>TRBJ2-1|.|TRBV20-1|.
CSAAASSYNEQFF
TGCAGTGCGGCAGCCTCTAGTTACAATGAGCAGTTCTTC
>TRBJ1-1|.|TRBV7-9|few
CASSLPFSSPGGPVRKAFF
TGTGCCAGCAGCTTACCGTTTTCCTCCCCGGGAGGTCCAGTGAGGAAAGCTTTCTTT
>TRBJ2-2|.|TRBV6-8|few
CASRTGRWELFF
TGTGCCAGCAGGACAGGGAGGTGGGAGCTGTTTTTT
>TRBJ2-2|TRBD2|TRBV3-1|.
CASSQYIAGGTGELFF
TGTGCCAGCAGCCAATATATAGCGGGAGGCACCGGGGAGCTGTTTTTT
>TRBJ1-1|.|TRBV5-4|.
CASSQGQAGTEAFF
TGTGCCAGCAGCCAGGGCCAGGCAGGCACTGAAGCTTTCTTT
>TRBJ1-1|.|TRBV19|.
CASAGAEGQRTEAFF
TGTGCCAGCGCTGGAGCTGAGGGGCAGAGGACTGAAGCTTTCTTT
>TRBJ1-1|.|TRBV7-2|many
CASSWGGLLNTEAFF
TGTGCCAGCAGCTGGGGTGGATTACTGAACACTGAAGCTTTCTTT
>TRBJ2-3|TRBD2|TRBV11-3|.
CASSHGGSISTDTQYF
TGTGCCAGCAGCCACGGCGGGAGCATAAGCACAGATACGCAGTATTTT
>TRBJ1-1|TRBD1|TRBV12-3/TRBV12-4|.
CASSPGQGGEAFF
TGTGCCAGCAGCCCGGGACAGGGGGGTGAAGCTTTCTTT
>TRBJ2-5|.|TRBV20-1|few
CSARTRGPETQYF
TGCAGTGCTAGAACGAGAGGGCCAGAGACCCAGTACTTC
>TRBJ2-7|.|TRBV7-9|.
CASSIPGLPYEQYF
TGTGCCAGCAGCATTCCGGGACTTCCCTACGAGCAGTACTTC
>TRBJ1-6|.|TRBV7-9|.
CASSPGRDNSPLHF
TGTGCCAGCAGCCCCGGACGGGATAATTCACCCCTCCACTTT
>TRBJ2-7|.|TRBV11-2|few
CASSPYDSYEQYF
TGTGCCAGCAGCCCCTACGACAGTTACGAGCAGTACTTC
>TRBJ1-1|.|TRBV7-9|few
CAGGNTEAFF
TGTGCCGGAGGGAACACTGAAGCTTTCTTT
>TRBJ2-7|.|TRBV20-1|.
CSATTGVGRYPYEQYF
TGCAGTGCTACCACCGGAGTGGGGAGGTATCCATACGAGCAGTACTTC
>TRBJ2-1|.|TRBV6-2/TRBV6-3|.
CAGRRSLDNEQFF
TGTGCCGGCCGAAGGAGCTTGGACAATGAGCAGTTCTTC
>TRBJ2-5|.|TRBV6-5|.
CASSYRGAGTETQYF
TGTGCCAGCAGTTACAGGGGTGCGGGTACAGAGACCCAGTACTTC
>TRBJ2-7|.|TRBV10-3|.
CAISEPTPPYEQYF
TGTGCCATCAGTGAGCCCACCCCCCCCTACGAGCAGTACTTC
>TRBJ2-7|.|TRBV18|.
CASSPPGAPFKEQYF
TGTGCCAGCTCACCACCGGGGGCCCCGTTCAAAGAGCAGTACTTC
>TRBJ2-3|TRBD2|TRBV20-1|few
CSAEGLAGTTDTQYF
TGCAGTGCAGAGGGGTTAGCGGGAACTACAGATACGCAGTATTTT
>TRBJ2-3|.|TRBV19|few
CASSMIQATDTQYF
TGTGCCAGTAGTATGATCCAGGCCACAGATACGCAGTATTTT
>TRBJ2-5|TRBD1|TRBV6-8|few
CASSTLQGYQETQYF
TGTGCCAGCAGTACACTACAGGGGTACCAAGAGACCCAGTACTTC
>TRBJ2-1|.|TRBV12-3/TRBV12-4|many
CASSLALSSYNEQFF
TGTGCCAGCAGTTTAGCGCTTAGCTCCTACAATGAGCAGTTCTTC
>TRBJ2-1|.|TRBV27|.
CATTGGGHSLNEQFF
TGTGCCACTACAGGCGGGGGCCATAGCTTGAATGAGCAGTTCTTC
>TRBJ1-6|.|TRBV19|few
CASSYRRPLSLNSPLHF
TGTGCCAGTAGTTACCGGCGGCCACTATCCCTTAATTCACCCCTCCACTTT
>TRBJ1-4|TRBD1|TRBV7-2|many
CASSLDRDEKLFF
TGTGCCAGCAGCCTAGACAGGGATGAAAAACTGTTTTTT
>TRBJ2-7|.|TRBV5-4|.
CASSLSGRRYEQYF
TGTGCCAGCAGCTTGAGTGGGAGGAGGTACGAGCAGTACTTC
>TRBJ2-5|.|TRBV5-5|few
CASSSWAKSETQYF
TGTGCCAGCAGCTCGTGGGCCAAGTCAGAGACCCAGTACTTC
>TRBJ1-4|TRBD1|TRBV4-1|.
CASSQLGRQGVKKLFF
TGCGCCAGCAGCCAACTAGGGCGACAGGGCGTAAAAAAACTGTTTTTT
>TRBJ2-1|.|TRBV7-2|.
CASSQRQDNEQFF
TGTGCCAGCAGCCAAAGACAGGACAATGAGCAGTTCTTC
>TRBJ2-1|.|TRBV9|.
CASTKRANEQFF
TGTGCCAGCACAAAGCGGGCCAATGAGCAGTTCTTC
>TRBJ1-5|.|TRBV6-1|.
CASFSRTGQPQHF
TGTGCCAGCTTTTCCCGTACGGGTCAGCCCCAGCATTTT
>TRBJ2-1|.|TRBV24-1|.
CATSGAASYNEQFF
TGTGCCACCAGTGGGGCGGCCTCCTACAATGAGCAGTTCTTC